Listed below are T cell receptor beta chains from one sample, sequenced in a study of OX40 agonist ivuxolimab in advanced cancers. Repertoires were generated with immunoSEQ multiplex PCR, while TCRdb's copy carries only in-frame clones and drops some. The profile covers about 50,000 clones, with roughly 84% appearing a single time and roughly an eighth taken by the ten largest. Here the sequenced sample was CD4+ or CD8+ T cells sorted from blood, taken in a trial of the OX40 agonist ivuxolimab. The receptors were gathered from an adult with an advanced solid tumor such as melanoma, head and neck, liver or kidney cancer. CDR3s include the opening cysteine and the closing phenylalanine or tryptophan. A D gene is named only where the DNA matches it firmly. Rows may omit the clone size; those that give it use once, few, many or a size class.

11,NA,NA,TRBV12-5,TRBJ2-1,TGTGCTAGTGGGGCGGGGCGGGAGCAGTTCTTC,CASGAGREQFF
15,NA,NA,TRBV16,TRBJ2-3,TGTGCCAGCAGCCAATCGAGGATAGAGGCAGATACGCAGTATTTT,CASSQSRIEADTQYF
13,NA,NA,TRBV27,TRBJ1-5,TGTGCCAGCAGCCTAAACCTCGGGGGGCCCCAGCATTTT,CASSLNLGGPQHF
14,TRBD1,NA,TRBV19,TRBJ2-2,TGTGCCAGTAGGGGACAGCTGAACACCGGGGAGCTGTTTTTT,CASRGQLNTGELFF
15,TRBD1,NA,TRBV5-1,TRBJ2-2,TGCGCCAGCAGCTTGGAGGGACAGGACACCGGGGAGCTGTTTTTT,CASSLEGQDTGELFF
15,NA,NA,TRBV5-1,TRBJ2-7,TGCGCCAGCAGCTCCTCCGGGACGGCGACCTACGAGCAGTACTTC,CASSSSGTATYEQYF
12,NA,NA,TRBV30,TRBJ2-4,TGTGCCTTTAGCGTATCCAAAAACATTCAGTACTTC,CAFSVSKNIQYF
14,TRBD1,NA,TRBV6-5,TRBJ1-4,TGTGCCAGCAGTAGGGACAGGGTGGGGGAAAAACTGTTTTTT,CASSRDRVGEKLFF
15,NA,once,TRBV6-1,TRBJ1-2,TGTGCCAGCAGCGGAGGACAGCTCGCTAACTATGGCTACACCTTC,CASSGGQLANYGYTF
16,NA,NA,TRBV5-4,TRBJ1-2,TGTGCCAGCAGCTTGGGGGTCAGGGTAGGAAACTATGGCTACACCTTC,CASSLGVRVGNYGYTF
15,NA,few,TRBV11-2,TRBJ2-7,TGTGCCAGCAGCTTAGACGACAGGATCTCGGACGAGCAGTACTTC,CASSLDDRISDEQYF
17,TRBD2,NA,TRBV4-2,TRBJ2-5,TGTGCCAGCAGCCAAGAGGGGGGGGTGGGACACCAAGAGACCCAGTACTTC,CASSQEGGVGHQETQYF
16,TRBD1,NA,TRBV2,TRBJ2-3,TGTGCCAGCAGTAGTAACAGGGGCGCAGGGATAGATACGCAGTATTTT,CASSSNRGAGIDTQYF
18,TRBD1,NA,TRBV18,TRBJ1-5,TGTGCCAGCTCACACCTTCGGACGGGACAGGGCTTAAATCAGCCCCAGCATTTT,CASSHLRTGQGLNQPQHF
12,NA,NA,TRBV5-4,TRBJ2-1,TGTGCCAGCAGCACTAGCTGGGGGGAGCAGTTCTTC,CASSTSWGEQFF
15,NA,once,TRBV27,TRBJ1-1,TGTGCCAGCAGATCAACAGGGAGCGTGAACACTGAAGCTTTCTTT,CASRSTGSVNTEAFF
15,TRBD1,NA,TRBV4-1,TRBJ1-4,TGCGCCAGCAGCCCGAGACAGGGGCGAAATGAAAAACTGTTTTTT,CASSPRQGRNEKLFF
14,NA,NA,TRBV2,TRBJ2-2,TGTGCCAGCAGTGGGCAGGGCGGCACCGGGGAGCTGTTTTTT,CASSGQGGTGELFF
17,TRBD2,NA,TRBV7-2,TRBJ2-2,TGTGCCAGCAGCCGGACCGGGACTAGCGTTTTCTCCGGGGAGCTGTTTTTT,CASSRTGTSVFSGELFF
16,NA,few,TRBV2,TRBJ2-2,TGTGCCAGCAGCGCGAAGGGACTGGCGAACACCGGGGAGCTGTTTTTT,CASSAKGLANTGELFF
15,NA,NA,TRBV5-1,TRBJ2-1,TGCGCCAGCAGCTATGGAGGCGGCTCCTACAATGAGCAGTTCTTC,CASSYGGGSYNEQFF
13,TRBD1,NA,TRBV28,TRBJ1-1,TGTGCCAGCAGTCTCGACCGGGACAGTGAAGCTTTCTTT,CASSLDRDSEAFF
17,TRBD1,NA,TRBV6-1,TRBJ1-2,TGTGCCAGCAGTGAAGCGCTTAGTAACAGGGGCGTCCTTGGCTACACCTTC,CASSEALSNRGVLGYTF
17,TRBD2,NA,TRBV7-2,TRBJ2-4,TGTGCCAGCAGCTTAGGGGGACTAGCGGGAGTTAAAAACATTCAGTACTTC,CASSLGGLAGVKNIQYF
14,TRBD2,NA,TRBV7-9,TRBJ2-7,TGTGCCAGCGGTCTTGCGGGAGGTCTCTACGAGCAGTACTTC,CASGLAGGLYEQYF
12,NA,NA,TRBV2,TRBJ1-3,TGTGCCAGCAGCCAAGGGGGAGACACCATATATTTT,CASSQGGDTIYF
12,NA,NA,TRBV7-9,TRBJ1-2,TGTGCCAGCAGTTCCGGACAGTATGGCTACACCTTC,CASSSGQYGYTF
14,TRBD2,NA,TRBV9,TRBJ2-7,TGTGCCAGCAGCGTAATGGCGGGAGGGAACGAGCAGTACTTC,CASSVMAGGNEQYF
16,TRBD2,NA,TRBV5-4,TRBJ2-3,TGTGCCAGCAGCTATCCGGGACTAGCGGATACAGATACGCAGTATTTT,CASSYPGLADTDTQYF
16,TRBD2,few,TRBV7-3,TRBJ2-1,TGTGCCAGCAGCTACACTAGCGGAGGAGTCTACAATGAGCAGTTCTTC,CASSYTSGGVYNEQFF
14,TRBD2,NA,TRBV5-1,TRBJ2-1,TGCGCCAGCACGGGGGGCGGGAGGGACAATGAGCAGTTCTTC,CASTGGGRDNEQFF
13,TRBD1,few,TRBV19,TRBJ2-3,TGTGCCAGTAATGACGCAGGGGGCGTTACGCAGTATTTT,CASNDAGGVTQYF
13,TRBD1,NA,TRBV7-9,TRBJ1-5,TGTGCCAGCAGCTTAACAGGGGATCAGCCCCAGCATTTT,CASSLTGDQPQHF
13,NA,NA,TRBV28,TRBJ1-2,TGTGCCAGCAGTAGTCACATTAACTATGGCTACACCTTC,CASSSHINYGYTF
17,TRBD1,once,TRBV6-1,TRBJ1-2,TGTGCCAGCAGTGAAATAGTTAGGACAGGAGCTAACTATGGCTACACCTTC,CASSEIVRTGANYGYTF
18,TRBD1,NA,TRBV5-1,TRBJ2-1,TGCGCCAGCAGCCCCGGACAGGGTGGCATTACAAGGTACAATGAGCAGTTCTTC,CASSPGQGGITRYNEQFF
15,TRBD1,NA,TRBV27,TRBJ1-4,TGTGCCAGCAGCGGCTGGGGGACAGGGGAAGAAAAACTGTTTTTT,CASSGWGTGEEKLFF
15,NA,NA,TRBV6-5,TRBJ2-2,TGTGCCAGCAGTGGAGACGGCACCTACGGCGGGGAGCTGTTTTTT,CASSGDGTYGGELFF
15,NA,NA,TRBV6-5,TRBJ1-5,TGTGCCAGCAGTTCCTCGGACGGGGCCGGGCAGCCCCAGCATTTT,CASSSSDGAGQPQHF
14,TRBD1,NA,TRBV6-5,TRBJ1-6,TGTGCCAGCAGTGCGGACAGGCAGAATTCACCCCTCCACTTT,CASSADRQNSPLHF
16,TRBD1,few,TRBV6-1,TRBJ1-6,TGTGCCAGCAGTGAACAGGGGGGCTCCTATAATTCACCCCTCCACTTT,CASSEQGGSYNSPLHF
13,NA,few,TRBV29-1,TRBJ1-1,TGCAGCGTTGCACAGGGTTCGGACACTGAAGCTTTCTTT,CSVAQGSDTEAFF
15,TRBD1,NA,TRBV19,TRBJ1-5,TGTGCCAGTAGTAGGGTCGGGCAGGGGGGTCAGCCCCAGCATTTT,CASSRVGQGGQPQHF
17,TRBD1,NA,TRBV19,TRBJ2-7,TGTGCCAGTAGTACGTCTAACGTGGCAGGGGGCTTCTACGAGCAGTACTTC,CASSTSNVAGGFYEQYF
15,TRBD1,NA,TRBV7-6,TRBJ1-2,TGTGCCAGCAGCCCCCTGACAGGGAAGAATGGTGGCTACACCTTC,CASSPLTGKNGGYTF
15,NA,NA,TRBV6-1,TRBJ2-3,TGTGCCAGCAGTGAAGGGCGGCTACAATCAGATACGCAGTATTTT,CASSEGRLQSDTQYF
16,TRBD2,once,TRBV4-1,TRBJ2-7,TGCGCCAGCAGCCAAGACCGCAGCGGGAGTAATAGCGAGCAGTACTTC,CASSQDRSGSNSEQYF
15,NA,NA,TRBV28,TRBJ1-1,TGTGCCATCCAGTGGAGGGAGGGCGGGAACACTGAAGCTTTCTTT,CAIQWREGGNTEAFF
13,NA,medium-sized,TRBV30,TRBJ1-1,TGTGCCTGGAGTGTAGGGCCGAACACTGAAGCTTTCTTT,CAWSVGPNTEAFF
13,NA,NA,TRBV19,TRBJ2-2,TGTGCCAGTAGTAGCCAGTACACCGGGGAGCTGTTTTTT,CASSSQYTGELFF
13,TRBD2,NA,TRBV4-2,TRBJ2-7,TGTGCCAGCAGCCAGGGACTACCCTACGAGCAGTACTTC,CASSQGLPYEQYF
13,NA,NA,TRBV6-1,TRBJ1-5,TGTGCCAGCAGCCTGCACGACAATCAGCCCCAGCATTTT,CASSLHDNQPQHF
15,NA,NA,TRBV4-2,TRBJ1-1,TGTGCCAGCAGGCAGAGTGGGGGCGAGGGTTCCACCGCTTTCTTT,CASRQSGGEGSTAFF
19,TRBD2,NA,TRBV11-2,TRBJ2-2,TGTGCCAGCAGCCCGCGTGCTAGCGGGAGGGCCAGCAACACCGGGGAGCTGTTTTTT,CASSPRASGRASNTGELFF
11,TRBD1,NA,TRBV30,TRBJ2-5,TGTGCCTGGAGTACCGGGACAGGGCGGAACTTC,CAWSTGTGRNF
15,NA,NA,TRBV5-5,TRBJ2-7,TGTGCCAGCAGCCAAGATAAGAGCATCTCCTACGAGCAGTACTTC,CASSQDKSISYEQYF
15,TRBD2,once,TRBV27,TRBJ2-7,TGTGCCAGCAGCCCGTTGAGCGGGGGTTCCTACGAGCAGTACTTC,CASSPLSGGSYEQYF
14,NA,NA,TRBV18,TRBJ1-1,TGTGCCAGCTCACCCTCGGGAGGGAATACTGAAGCTTTCTTT,CASSPSGGNTEAFF
15,TRBD2,NA,TRBV5-1,TRBJ2-7,TGCGCCAGCAGCCTATCTAGCGGGAGGACCGACGAGCAGTACTTC,CASSLSSGRTDEQYF
15,NA,NA,TRBV6-5,TRBJ1-4,TGTGCCAGCAGTTACTCTGCAGGGCGAATCGAAAAACTGTTTTTT,CASSYSAGRIEKLFF